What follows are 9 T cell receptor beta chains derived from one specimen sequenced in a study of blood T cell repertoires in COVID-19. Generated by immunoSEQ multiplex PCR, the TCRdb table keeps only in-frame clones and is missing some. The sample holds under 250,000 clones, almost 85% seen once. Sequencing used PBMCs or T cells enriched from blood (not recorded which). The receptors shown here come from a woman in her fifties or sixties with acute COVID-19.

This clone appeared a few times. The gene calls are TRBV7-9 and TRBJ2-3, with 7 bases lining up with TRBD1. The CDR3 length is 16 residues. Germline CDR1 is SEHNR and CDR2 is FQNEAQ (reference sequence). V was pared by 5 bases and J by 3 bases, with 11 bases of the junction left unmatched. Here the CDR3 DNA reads TGTGCCAGCAGCCTCCTGACAGGGCTGGGTACAGATACGCAGTATTTT. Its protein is CASSLLTGLGTDTQYF. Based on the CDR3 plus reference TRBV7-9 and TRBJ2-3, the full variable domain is DTGVSQNPRHKITKRGQNVTFRCDPISEHNRLYWYRQTLGQGPEFLTYFQNEAQLEKSRLLSDRFSAERPKGSFSTLEIQRTEQGDSAMYLCASSLLTGLGTDTQYFGPGTRLTVL.

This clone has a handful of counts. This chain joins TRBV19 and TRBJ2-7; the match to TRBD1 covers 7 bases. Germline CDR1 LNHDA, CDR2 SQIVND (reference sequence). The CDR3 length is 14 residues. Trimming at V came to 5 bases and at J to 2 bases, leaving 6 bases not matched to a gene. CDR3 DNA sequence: TGTGCCAGTAGTCTCGGACAGGAGACCTACGAGCAGTACTTC. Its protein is CASSLGQETYEQYF.

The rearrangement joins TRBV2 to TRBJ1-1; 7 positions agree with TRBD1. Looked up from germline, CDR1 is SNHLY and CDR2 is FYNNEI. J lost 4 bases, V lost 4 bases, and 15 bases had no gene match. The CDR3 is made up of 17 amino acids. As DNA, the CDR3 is TGTGCCAGCAGTGTTGGAGTACAGGGGCTCTCATTCACTGAAGCTTTCTTT. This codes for CASSVGVQGLSFTEAFF.

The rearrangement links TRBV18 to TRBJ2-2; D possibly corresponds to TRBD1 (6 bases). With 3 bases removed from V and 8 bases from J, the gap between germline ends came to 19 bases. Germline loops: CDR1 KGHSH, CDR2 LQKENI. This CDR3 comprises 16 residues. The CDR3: CASSPLTGPSGGELFF. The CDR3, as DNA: TGTGCCAGCTCACCGCTGACAGGCCCATCGGGGGGGGAGCTGTTTTTT.

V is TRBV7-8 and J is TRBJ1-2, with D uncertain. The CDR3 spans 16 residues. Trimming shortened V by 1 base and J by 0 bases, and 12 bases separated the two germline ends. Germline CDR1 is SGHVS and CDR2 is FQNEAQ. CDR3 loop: CASSLGSRDTNYGYTF. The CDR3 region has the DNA TGTGCCAGCAGCTTAGGGTCGAGGGATACTAACTATGGCTACACCTTC.

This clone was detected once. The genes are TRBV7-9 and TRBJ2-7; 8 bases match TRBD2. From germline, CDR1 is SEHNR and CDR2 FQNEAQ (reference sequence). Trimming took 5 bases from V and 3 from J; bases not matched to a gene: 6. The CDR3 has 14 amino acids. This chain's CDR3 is CASSTSGSFYEQYF. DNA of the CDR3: TGTGCCAGCAGCACTAGCGGATCTTTCTACGAGCAGTACTTC. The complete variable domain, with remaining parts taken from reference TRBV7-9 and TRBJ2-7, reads DTGVSQNPRHKITKRGQNVTFRCDPISEHNRLYWYRQTLGQGPEFLTYFQNEAQLEKSRLLSDRFSAERPKGSFSTLEIQRTEQGDSAMYLCASSTSGSFYEQYFGPGTRLTVT.

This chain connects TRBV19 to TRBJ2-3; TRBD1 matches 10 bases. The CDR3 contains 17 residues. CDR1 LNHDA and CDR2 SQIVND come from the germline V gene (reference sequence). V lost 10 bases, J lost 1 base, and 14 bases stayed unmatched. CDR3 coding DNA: TGTGCCACCTCAGACCGAGCCGGGACAGGGGGCACAGATACGCAGTATTTT. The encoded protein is CATSDRAGTGGTDTQYF.

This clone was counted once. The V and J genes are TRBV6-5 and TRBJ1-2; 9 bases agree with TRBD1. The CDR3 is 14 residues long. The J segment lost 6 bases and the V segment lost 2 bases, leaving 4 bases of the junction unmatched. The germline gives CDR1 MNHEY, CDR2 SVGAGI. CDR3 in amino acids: CASSYLGQGDGYTF. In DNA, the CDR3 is TGTGCCAGCAGTTACCTGGGACAGGGTGATGGCTACACCTTC.

CDR3 nucleotides: TGTAGAAGGGAAGGACAGCTAAACACTGAAGCTTTCTTT. Translated, it gives CRREGQLNTEAFF. J is TRBJ1-1 and V is TRBV7-2, with D tentatively TRBD1 (6 bases). This CDR3 is built from 13 residues. Germline V gives CDR1 SGHTA, CDR2 FQGNSA.